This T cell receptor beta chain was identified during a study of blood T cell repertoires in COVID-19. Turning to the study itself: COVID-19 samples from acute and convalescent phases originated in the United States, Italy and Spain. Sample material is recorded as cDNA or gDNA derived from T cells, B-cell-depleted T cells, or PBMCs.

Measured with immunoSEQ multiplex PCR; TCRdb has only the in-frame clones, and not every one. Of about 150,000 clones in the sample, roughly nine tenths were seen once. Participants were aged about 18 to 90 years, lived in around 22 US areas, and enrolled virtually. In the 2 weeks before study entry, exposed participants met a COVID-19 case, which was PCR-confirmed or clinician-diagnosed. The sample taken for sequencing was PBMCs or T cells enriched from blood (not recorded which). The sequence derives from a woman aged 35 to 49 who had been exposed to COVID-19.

CDR3 DNA: TGTGCCAGCTCACCAGCCAGTTTAACCGGGGAGCTGTTTTTT. Protein: CASSPASLTGELFF. V is TRBV18 and J is TRBJ2-2; D is unresolved. The germline CDR1 and CDR2 sequences are KGHSH and LQKENI. CDR3 length: 14 residues. Trimming cost V 2 bases and J 5 bases, with 9 bases left between them.